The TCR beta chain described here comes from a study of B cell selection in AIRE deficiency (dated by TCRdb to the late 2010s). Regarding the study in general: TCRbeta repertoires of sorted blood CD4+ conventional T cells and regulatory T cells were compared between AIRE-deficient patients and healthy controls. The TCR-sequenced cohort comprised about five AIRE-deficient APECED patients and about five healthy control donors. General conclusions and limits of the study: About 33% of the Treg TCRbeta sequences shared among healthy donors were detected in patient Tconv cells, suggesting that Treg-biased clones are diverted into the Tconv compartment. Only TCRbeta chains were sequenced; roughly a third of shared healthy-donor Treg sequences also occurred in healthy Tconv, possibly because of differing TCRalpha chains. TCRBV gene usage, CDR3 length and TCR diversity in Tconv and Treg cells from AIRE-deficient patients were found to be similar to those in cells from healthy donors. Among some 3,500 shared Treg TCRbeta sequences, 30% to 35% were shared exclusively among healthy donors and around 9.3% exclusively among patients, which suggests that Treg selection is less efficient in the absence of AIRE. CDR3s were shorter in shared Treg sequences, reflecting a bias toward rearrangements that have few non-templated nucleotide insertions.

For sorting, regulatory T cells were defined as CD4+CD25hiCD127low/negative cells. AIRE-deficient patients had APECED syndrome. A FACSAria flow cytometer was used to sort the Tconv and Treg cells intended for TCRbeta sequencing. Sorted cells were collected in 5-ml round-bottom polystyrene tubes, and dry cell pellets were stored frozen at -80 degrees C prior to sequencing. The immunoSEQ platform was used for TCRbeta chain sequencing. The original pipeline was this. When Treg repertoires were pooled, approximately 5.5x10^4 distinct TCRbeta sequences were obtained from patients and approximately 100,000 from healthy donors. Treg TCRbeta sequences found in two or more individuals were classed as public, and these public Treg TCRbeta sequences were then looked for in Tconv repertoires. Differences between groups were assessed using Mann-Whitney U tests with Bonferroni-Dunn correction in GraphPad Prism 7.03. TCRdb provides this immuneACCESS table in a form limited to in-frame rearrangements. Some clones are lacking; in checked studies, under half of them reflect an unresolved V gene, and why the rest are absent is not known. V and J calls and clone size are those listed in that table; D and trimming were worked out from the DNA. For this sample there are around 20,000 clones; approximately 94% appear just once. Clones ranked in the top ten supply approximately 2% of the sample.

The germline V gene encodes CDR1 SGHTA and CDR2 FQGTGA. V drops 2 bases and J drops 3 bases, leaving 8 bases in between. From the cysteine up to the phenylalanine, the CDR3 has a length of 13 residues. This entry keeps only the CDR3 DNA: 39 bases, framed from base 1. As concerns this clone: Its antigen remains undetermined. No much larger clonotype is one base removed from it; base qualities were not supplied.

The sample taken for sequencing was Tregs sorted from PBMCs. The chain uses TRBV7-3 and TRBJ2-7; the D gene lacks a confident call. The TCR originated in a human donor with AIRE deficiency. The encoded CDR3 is CASSLASSYEQYF. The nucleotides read TGTGCCAGCAGCTTAGCGAGCAGCTACGAGCAGTACTTC.